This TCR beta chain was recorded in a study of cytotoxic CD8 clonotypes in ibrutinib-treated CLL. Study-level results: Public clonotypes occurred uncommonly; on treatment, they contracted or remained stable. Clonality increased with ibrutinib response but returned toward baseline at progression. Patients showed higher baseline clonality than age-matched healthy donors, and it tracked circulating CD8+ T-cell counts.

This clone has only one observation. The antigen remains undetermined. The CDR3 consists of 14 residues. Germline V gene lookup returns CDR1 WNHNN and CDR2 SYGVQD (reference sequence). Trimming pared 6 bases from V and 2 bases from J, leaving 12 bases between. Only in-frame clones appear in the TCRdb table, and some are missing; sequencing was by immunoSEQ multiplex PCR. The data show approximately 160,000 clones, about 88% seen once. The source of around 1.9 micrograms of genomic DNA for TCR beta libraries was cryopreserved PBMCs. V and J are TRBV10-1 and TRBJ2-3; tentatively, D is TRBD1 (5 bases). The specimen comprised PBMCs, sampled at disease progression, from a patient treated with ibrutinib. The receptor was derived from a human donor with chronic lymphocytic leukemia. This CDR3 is CASSTGRDTDTQYF. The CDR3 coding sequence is TGCGCCAGCAGCACAGGAAGGGACACAGATACGCAGTATTTT.